The 26 T cell receptor beta chains listed next were all sequenced from one sample in a study of blood T cell repertoires in COVID-19. Repertoires were generated with immunoSEQ multiplex PCR, while TCRdb's copy carries only in-frame clones and drops some. The sample carries fewer than 400,000 clones, approximately 90% recorded once. The sample was PBMCs or T cells enriched from blood (not recorded which). These receptors were obtained from a woman in her 50s who had recovered from COVID-19.

The chain recombines TRBV7-3 with TRBJ1-1; 12 nucleotides align to TRBD1. CDR3 size: 18 residues. The trim removed 5 bases at V and 4 bases at J, leaving 14 bases unmatched. Germline V lookup: CDR1 SGHTA, CDR2 FQGTGA. CDR3 residues: CASSRLAPGQGAFTEAFF. As DNA, the CDR3 is TGTGCCAGCAGCCGGTTAGCCCCGGGACAGGGGGCGTTCACTGAAGCTTTCTTT.

The chain carries TRBV11-3 and TRBJ2-1, with 8 bases that match TRBD2. In germline, CDR1 is SGHNT, CDR2 YENEEA. The V segment lost 4 bases and the J segment 4 bases; nucleotides outside the gene matches: 6. The CDR3 contains 15 residues. CDR3 loop: CASSSSSGRYNEQFF. CDR3 nucleotides: TGTGCCAGCAGCTCTTCTAGCGGGCGGTACAATGAGCAGTTCTTC.

The chain has TRBV19 and TRBJ1-1, with unresolved D. Trimming removed 2 bases at V and 1 base at J, with 11 bases between. The CDR3 sequence is 15 residues long. CDR1 and CDR2 (germline): LNHDA, SQIVND (reference sequence). CDR3 in amino acids: CASSIIAGRNTEAFF. In nucleotides, the CDR3 is TGTGCCAGTAGTATAATAGCCGGTCGGAACACTGAAGCTTTCTTT.

This chain joins TRBV4-3 and TRBJ1-5, with TRBD1 matching 12 bases. The germline gives CDR1 LGHNA, CDR2 YSLEER. V was clipped by 4 bases and J by 6 bases; unmatched bases: 4. The CDR3 consists of 15 residues. CDR3 sequence reads: CASSRDRGPVQPQHF. CDR3 nucleotides: TGCGCCAGCAGCCGGGACAGGGGGCCGGTTCAGCCCCAGCATTTT.

This chain links TRBV4-1 with TRBJ1-2, with D possibly matching TRBD1 (6 bases). Between the trimmed V and J ends, which lost 1 base and 5 bases, there was a span of 11 bases. The CDR3 length is 14 residues. The germline V gene encodes CDR1 MGHRA and CDR2 YSYEKL. The CDR3 nucleotides are TGCGCCAGCAGCCAAGGGGACAATCCGTATGGCTACACCTTC. It is translated as CASSQGDNPYGYTF.

The chain combines TRBV19 with TRBJ2-7; 7 bases align to TRBD1. The CDR3 loop spans 14 amino acids. V dropped 4 bases and J dropped 3; count of bases not matched to a gene: 6. CDR1 and CDR2 from the germline V gene are LNHDA and SQIVND (reference sequence). The CDR3 here is CASSTRQGFYEQYF. DNA for the CDR3: TGTGCCAGTAGTACCAGACAGGGTTTCTACGAGCAGTACTTC.

This clone was seen only once. The genes are TRBV24-1 and TRBJ2-7; 8 nucleotides line up with TRBD1. The CDR3 extends over 16 amino acids. Looked up from germline, CDR1 is KGHDR and CDR2 is SFDVKD. V lost 7 bases to trimming and J lost 3 bases; unmatched junction nucleotides: 13. The CDR3, as DNA: TGTGCCACCAGCCCGACTTCGGGCAGGGGGCACTACGAGCAGTACTTC. It yields the protein CATSPTSGRGHYEQYF.

J is TRBJ2-3 and V is TRBV5-6, with 13 bases lining up with TRBD2. This CDR3 is built from 16 residues. In germline, CDR1 is SGHDT, CDR2 YYEEEE. Trimming at V came to 4 bases and at J to 7 bases, leaving 9 bases not matched to a gene. CDR3 nucleotides: TGTGCCAGCAGCCCGGGACTAGCGGGGAGGCCGTATACGCAGTATTTT. Amino acids: CASSPGLAGRPYTQYF.

This clone came up once. V gene TRBV28 combines with J gene TRBJ1-1, with D maybe TRBD1 (6 bases). Germline values: CDR1 MDHEN, CDR2 SYDVKM. Trimming took off 7 bases at V and 4 bases at J, with 25 bases between the two ends. The CDR3 totals 17 residues. CDR3: CASTVTRGGGGSTEAFF. The CDR3 region has the DNA TGTGCCAGCACCGTCACCCGCGGCGGGGGCGGGAGCACTGAAGCTTTCTTT.

This sequence joins TRBV6-5 and TRBJ1-5, with D perhaps TRBD1 (5 bases). The CDR3 is 14 amino acids. The germline V gene has CDR1 MNHEY and CDR2 SVGAGI. Trimming took 6 bases from V and 3 from J, leaving 12 bases between them. CDR3 nucleotide sequence: TGTGCCAGCAGGGGTTGGGGGGTCAATCAGCCCCAGCATTTT. As protein: CASRGWGVNQPQHF.

V and J are TRBV7-2 and TRBJ2-7, with TRBD2 matching 9 bases. The ends lost 5 bases at V and 1 base at J; junction bases unmatched: 6. Germline lookup yields CDR1 SGHTA and CDR2 FQGNSA. The CDR3 contains 15 residues. The DNA for the CDR3 is TGTGCCAGCAGCCCGAGCGGGGGGCAATCCTACGAGCAGTACTTC. Translated: CASSPSGGQSYEQYF.

J is TRBJ2-1 and V is TRBV19; 10 positions agree with TRBD2. This CDR3 is 17 amino acids long. V dropped 3 bases and J dropped 5; count of bases not matched to a gene: 10. Per germline, CDR1 LNHDA and CDR2 SQIVND (reference sequence). CDR3 amino acids: CASSIGPSGGWHNEQFF. As DNA, the CDR3 is TGTGCCAGTAGTATTGGCCCTAGCGGGGGCTGGCACAATGAGCAGTTCTTC.

The chain links TRBV6-2 or TRBV6-3 to TRBJ1-4; D gene unclear. Deletions cut 4 bases from V and 14 bases from J, with 14 bases between. Germline CDR1 is MNHEY and CDR2 is SVGEGT. This CDR3 comprises 12 residues. The CDR3 reads CASSFLRGRLFF. The CDR3 DNA sequence: TGTGCCAGCAGTTTCCTCCGGGGAAGGCTGTTTTTT.

Comment on this clone: Just one base apart from a much larger clone, this may be a read error. This chain joins TRBV7-9 and TRBJ1-1; TRBD1 might be the D (5 bases). This CDR3 contains 12 residues. Germline V gene lookup returns CDR1 SEHNR and CDR2 FQNEAQ (reference sequence). V was clipped by 7 bases and J by 3 bases, with 9 bases between them. CDR3 coding DNA: TGTGCCAGCAACGGGGGGGACACTGAAGCTTTCTTT. It is translated as CASNGGDTEAFF.

This chain uses TRBV5-1 with TRBJ2-4; TRBD1 matches 7 bases. The CDR3 is 17 residues long. The germline CDR1 and CDR2 sequences are SGHRS and YFSETQ. V lost 0 bases to trimming and J lost 8 bases; unmatched junction nucleotides: 14. DNA of the CDR3: TGCGCCAGCAGCTTGGGGGACAGCCCTCCCCAATCGGACATTCAGTACTTC. Protein: CASSLGDSPPQSDIQYF.

V and J are TRBV6-5 and TRBJ2-1, with a possible D match to TRBD2 (7 bases). The V and J ends lost 0 bases and 6 bases respectively, with 12 bases between them. The CDR3 runs 15 residues. Germline CDR1 reads MNHEY; CDR2 reads SVGAGI. CDR3 loop: CASSYSNRGGNEQFF. Written as DNA, the CDR3 is TGTGCCAGCAGTTACTCGAATAGGGGGGGCAATGAGCAGTTCTTC.

V is TRBV2 and J is TRBJ1-4; weak D call: TRBD1 (5 bases). The CDR3 length is 13 residues. V lost 9 bases to trimming and J lost 6 bases, with 14 bases between them. Germline CDR1 reads SNHLY; CDR2 reads FYNNEI. Here the CDR3 DNA reads TGTGCCAGATCGGGGGGTGGGGATGAAAAACTGTTTTTT. Translated: CARSGGGDEKLFF.

V is TRBV15 and J is TRBJ2-5; 9 bases align to TRBD2. The CDR3 spans 14 residues. Germline V gene lookup returns CDR1 LNHNV and CDR2 YYDKDF (reference sequence). The ends lost 5 bases at V and 4 bases at J; junction bases unmatched: 5. The chain's CDR3 is CATSARAGGETQYF. CDR3 sequence (DNA): TGTGCCACCAGCGCCCGAGCGGGGGGAGAGACCCAGTACTTC.

V is TRBV20-1 and J is TRBJ1-2, with 7 nucleotides matching TRBD1. The CDR3 totals 11 residues. The V and J ends lost 6 bases and 6 bases, in that order; junction bases with no gene match: 4. Germline V gene lookup returns CDR1 DFQATT and CDR2 SNEGSKA (reference sequence). CDR3 bases: TGCAGTGCGAAGGGGGCTAATGGCTACACCTTC. Protein sequence: CSAKGANGYTF.

The genes are TRBV10-3 and TRBJ2-2, with D unclear. The ends were cut back, 5 bases at V and 8 bases at J, with 12 bases in the middle. This CDR3 is built from 13 residues. Germline CDR1 reads ENHRY; CDR2 reads SYGVKD. The CDR3 sequence is CAISPDRQGELFF. Written as DNA, the CDR3 is TGTGCCATCAGTCCGGATAGACAAGGGGAGCTGTTTTTT.

CDR3 region: CASNQGLDDTEAFF. CDR3 sequence (DNA): TGTGCCAGCAACCAGGGTTTGGATGACACTGAAGCTTTCTTT. V is TRBV2 and J is TRBJ1-1; a possible D gene is TRBD1 (5 bases). This CDR3 comprises 14 residues. Germline V gene lookup returns CDR1 SNHLY and CDR2 FYNNEI. Trimming removed 7 bases at V and 3 bases at J, with 15 bases between.

This rearrangement joins TRBV19 to TRBJ1-5; no reliable D call. The V end was cut by 3 bases, the J end by 2 bases, with 14 bases between. This CDR3 is built from 16 residues. In germline, CDR1 is LNHDA, CDR2 SQIVND (reference sequence). The CDR3 loop reads CASSILNTGGNQPQHF. Here the CDR3 DNA reads TGTGCCAGTAGTATTCTTAACACCGGGGGCAATCAGCCCCAGCATTTT.

The chain couples TRBV27 to TRBJ2-7; 7 bases map to TRBD2. CDR1 is MNHEY and CDR2 is SMNVEV in the germline V gene (reference sequence). The CDR3 extends over 16 amino acids. The V and J ends lost 5 bases and 7 bases, in that order; junction bases with no gene match: 17. CDR3 loop: CASSLQSGTGRKEQYF. The CDR3 DNA reads as TGTGCCAGCAGTCTTCAGTCCGGGACCGGGAGGAAGGAGCAGTACTTC.

V gene TRBV28 combines with J gene TRBJ1-2; the D is unclear. CDR3 length: 13 amino acids. Germline CDR1 reads MDHEN; CDR2 reads SYDVKM. V lost 6 bases and J 6 bases, leaving 14 bases between the germline ends. The CDR3 loop is CASRPSSQNGYTF. In DNA form, the CDR3 reads TGTGCCAGCAGGCCCTCCAGTCAGAATGGCTACACCTTC.

CDR3 nucleotide sequence: TGTGCCAGCAGCCCTACATCTTCCGGGGCTGAAGCTTTCTTT. This sequence encodes CASSPTSSGAEAFF. The chain uses TRBV7-9 and TRBJ1-1; D not certain. The CDR3 is 14 residues long. Germline CDR1 SEHNR, CDR2 FQNEAQ (reference sequence). Trimming pared 5 bases from V and 6 bases from J, leaving 16 bases between.

V is TRBV3-1 (or the pseudogene TRBV3-2) and J is TRBJ2-1; TRBD2 matches at 10 bases. J lost 6 bases, V lost 4 bases, and 3 bases had no gene match. This CDR3 contains 14 residues. Looked up from germline, CDR1 is LGHDT and CDR2 is YNNKEL (reference sequence). This chain's CDR3 is CASSPSGGGNEQFF. In DNA, the CDR3 is TGTGCCAGCAGCCCTAGCGGGGGTGGCAATGAGCAGTTCTTC.